This TCR beta chain appears in the sequencing data of a study of T cells after yellow fever vaccination. Study-level points and caveats: Weaker, the secondary response peaked sooner, at day 5 versus 15. A small proportion of clonotypes was detected in both the CD4 and CD8 compartments.

This clonotype was seen a few times. Its antigen is unidentified. Via MiXCR, TCRdb re-called the 5' RACE reads, giving one row per CDR3 protein. The table records under 200,000 distinct CDR3 sequences, less than 9% of them present only once. Germline values: CDR1 LGHNA, CDR2 YNFKEQ. Trimming pared 1 base from V and 7 bases from J, leaving 8 bases between. CDR3 length equals 13 residues. The V call is TRBV4-2, the J call TRBJ1-5; D is possibly TRBD1 (5 bases). The receptor was isolated from a man aged 18 to 30 who received the YFV17D yellow fever vaccine. The source was CD4+ T cells sorted from PBMCs, collected about 5 days after the first yellow fever vaccination. CDR3 sequence reads: CASSQGGEQPQHF. CDR3 bases: TGTGCCAGCAGCCAAGGGGGGGAACAGCCCCAGCATTTT.